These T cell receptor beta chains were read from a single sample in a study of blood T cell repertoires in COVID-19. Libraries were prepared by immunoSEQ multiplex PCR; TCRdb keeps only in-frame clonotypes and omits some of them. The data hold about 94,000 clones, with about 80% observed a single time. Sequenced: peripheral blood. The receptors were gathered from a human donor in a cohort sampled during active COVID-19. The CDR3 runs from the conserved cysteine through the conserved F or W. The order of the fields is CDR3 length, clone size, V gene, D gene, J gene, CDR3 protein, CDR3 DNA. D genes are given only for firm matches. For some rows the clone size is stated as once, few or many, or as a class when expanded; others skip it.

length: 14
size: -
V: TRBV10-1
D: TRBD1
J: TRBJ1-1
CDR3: CARGAGGVLTEAFF
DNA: TGCGCCCGCGGGGCAGGGGGCGTCTTAACTGAAGCTTTCTTT

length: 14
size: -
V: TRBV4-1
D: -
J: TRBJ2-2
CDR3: CAQRETRGAGELFF
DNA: TGCGCTCAGAGAGAGACCAGGGGCGCCGGGGAGCTGTTTTTT

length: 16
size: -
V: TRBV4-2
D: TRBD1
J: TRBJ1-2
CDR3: CASSQEQMTGEKGYTF
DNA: TGTGCCAGCAGCCAAGAGCAGATGACAGGGGAAAAAGGCTACACCTTC

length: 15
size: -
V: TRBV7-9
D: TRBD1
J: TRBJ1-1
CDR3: CASSATGDQNTEAFF
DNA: TGTGCCAGCAGCGCCACAGGGGATCAGAACACTGAAGCTTTCTTT

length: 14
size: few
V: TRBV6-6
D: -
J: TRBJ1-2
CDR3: CASSNQAGKDGYTF
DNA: TGTGCCAGCAGTAATCAAGCAGGGAAGGATGGCTACACCTTC

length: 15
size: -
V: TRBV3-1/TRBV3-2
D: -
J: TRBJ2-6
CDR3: CASSTPRAGANVLTF
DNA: TGTGCCAGCAGCACCCCTCGGGCTGGGGCCAACGTCCTGACTTTC

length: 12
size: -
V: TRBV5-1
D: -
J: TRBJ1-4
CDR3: CASSLEPEKLFF
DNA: TGCGCCAGCAGCTTGGAGCCAGAAAAACTGTTTTTT

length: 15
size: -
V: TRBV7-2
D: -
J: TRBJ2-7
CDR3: CASSSRGAVTYEQYF
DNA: TGTGCCAGCAGCTCCCGGGGAGCGGTTACCTACGAGCAGTACTTC

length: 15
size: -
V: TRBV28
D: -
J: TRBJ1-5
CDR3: CASSLSAGGWQPQHF
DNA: TGTGCCAGCAGTTTATCGGCAGGAGGGTGGCAGCCCCAGCATTTT

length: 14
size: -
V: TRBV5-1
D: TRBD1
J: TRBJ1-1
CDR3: CASSLDRGNTEAFF
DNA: TGCGCCAGCAGCCTGGACAGGGGGAACACTGAAGCTTTCTTT

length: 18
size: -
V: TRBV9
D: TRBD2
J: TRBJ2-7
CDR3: CASSVRDRASGRGNEQYF
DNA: TGTGCCAGCAGCGTACGTGATAGGGCTAGCGGGAGGGGTAACGAGCAGTACTTC

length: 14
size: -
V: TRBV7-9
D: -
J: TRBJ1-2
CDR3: CASSLNRADYGYTF
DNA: TGTGCCAGCAGCTTAAACAGGGCGGACTATGGCTACACCTTC

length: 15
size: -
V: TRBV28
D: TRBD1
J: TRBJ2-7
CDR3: CASSPPGTGSYEQYF
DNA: TGTGCCAGCAGTCCCCCCGGGACAGGCTCCTACGAGCAGTACTTC

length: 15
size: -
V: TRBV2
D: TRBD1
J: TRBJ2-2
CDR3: CASSGTGGVSGELFF
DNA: TGTGCCAGCAGTGGTACAGGGGGCGTGAGCGGGGAGCTGTTTTTT

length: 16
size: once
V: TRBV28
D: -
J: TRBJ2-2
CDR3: CASSLYPGSNTGELFF
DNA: TGTGCCAGCAGTTTATACCCCGGGTCGAACACCGGGGAGCTGTTTTTT

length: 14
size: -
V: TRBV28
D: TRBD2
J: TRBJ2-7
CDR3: CASRVLAGDYEQYF
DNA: TGTGCCAGCAGGGTACTAGCGGGAGACTACGAGCAGTACTTC